The clone carrying this TCR beta chain has just a few counts. Possible read error: a much larger clone is one base away. The final CDR3 position lacks the conserved phenylalanine or tryptophan, pointing to a likely read error. The V gene's germline CDR1 is DFQATT and CDR2 SNEGSKA (reference sequence). CDR3 length equals 12 residues. V was pared by 5 bases and J by 0 bases, with 5 bases between. Investigators profiled TCR beta VDJ and CDR3 from genomic DNA template. MiXCR, run by TCRdb on the reads, gives a single entry per CDR3 protein. The sample shows around 430,000 distinct CDR3 sequences, roughly 34% of them seen only once. This sample is drawn from a study of CD8+CD57+ T cells in acquired aplastic anemia. By flow cytometry, patients selected for sequencing had shown an expansion of CD8+CD57+ cells.

The receptor comes from a human donor with aplastic anemia. V and J are TRBV20-1 and TRBJ1-3, with D hard to call. The source material was sorted CD4+, CD8+, or CD8+CD57+ T cells (not recorded which) from PBMCs. CDR3 residues: CSARTSGNTIYS. CDR3 sequence (DNA): TGCAGTGCTCGGACCTCTGGAAACACCATATATTCT.